Listed below are T cell receptor beta chains from one sample, sequenced in a study of monozygotic twins with inflammatory bowel disease. No DNA is given; TCRdb re-called the 5' RACE reads and lists each CDR3 protein once. The table lists some 170,000 distinct CDR3 sequences. Sequences were obtained from blood. The receptors were sampled from a human donor with ulcerative colitis or Crohn's disease, or a healthy co-twin of an affected twin (not recorded which). Both conserved end residues are part of each CDR3.

V gene: TRBV19; CDR3 length: 15; J gene: TRBJ1-5; CDR3 protein: CASTGTGQGSQPQHF
V gene: TRBV25-1; CDR3 length: 15; J gene: TRBJ2-7; CDR3 protein: CASSEPAGGSYEQYF
V gene: TRBV12-3/TRBV12-4; CDR3 length: 11; J gene: TRBJ1-2; CDR3 protein: CASSGSWDYTF
V gene: TRBV28; CDR3 length: 20; J gene: TRBJ2-6; CDR3 protein: CASSAPGGRDNFSGANVLTF
V gene: TRBV7-9; CDR3 length: 17; J gene: TRBJ2-2; CDR3 protein: CASSPLGGTLNTGELFF
V gene: TRBV3-1; CDR3 length: 16; J gene: TRBJ2-7; CDR3 protein: CASSQPGGKRSYEQYF
V gene: TRBV12-3/TRBV12-4; CDR3 length: 16; J gene: TRBJ2-2; CDR3 protein: CASSNRLAGNTGELFF
V gene: TRBV14; CDR3 length: 14; J gene: TRBJ1-1; CDR3 protein: CASSPSLVRVAAFF
V gene: TRBV20-1; CDR3 length: 11; J gene: TRBJ1-1; CDR3 protein: CSATTGTEAFF
V gene: TRBV7-2; CDR3 length: 14; J gene: TRBJ1-1; CDR3 protein: CASSLTGGRTEAFF
V gene: TRBV29-1; CDR3 length: 11; J gene: TRBJ2-2; CDR3 protein: CSVAVAGELFF
V gene: TRBV4-2; CDR3 length: 15; J gene: TRBJ1-4; CDR3 protein: CASSQEPGGEVELFF
V gene: TRBV4-2; CDR3 length: 14; J gene: TRBJ2-3; CDR3 protein: CASSQPLRGDTQYF
V gene: TRBV3-1; CDR3 length: 12; J gene: TRBJ2-1; CDR3 protein: CASSFSYNEQFF
V gene: TRBV12-3/TRBV12-4; CDR3 length: 15; J gene: TRBJ1-5; CDR3 protein: CASSSQTGINQPQHF
V gene: TRBV20-1; CDR3 length: 18; J gene: TRBJ1-1; CDR3 protein: CSARDDGGGRAQRTEAFF
V gene: TRBV6-5; CDR3 length: 13; J gene: TRBJ2-7; CDR3 protein: CASRAGTEYEQYF
V gene: TRBV12-3/TRBV12-4; CDR3 length: 15; J gene: TRBJ2-1; CDR3 protein: CASSRLAASYNEQFF
V gene: TRBV20-1; CDR3 length: 13; J gene: TRBJ2-1; CDR3 protein: CSAREGGDNEQFF
V gene: TRBV7-8; CDR3 length: 16; J gene: TRBJ1-5; CDR3 protein: CASSSRDINSNQPQHF
V gene: TRBV9; CDR3 length: 16; J gene: TRBJ2-7; CDR3 protein: CASSIGAAGGPNEQYF
V gene: TRBV15; CDR3 length: 16; J gene: TRBJ2-1; CDR3 protein: CATSRDSWGGRNEQFF
V gene: TRBV5-1; CDR3 length: 17; J gene: TRBJ2-1; CDR3 protein: CASSFNLWTSGMDEQFF
V gene: TRBV6-5; CDR3 length: 18; J gene: TRBJ2-7; CDR3 protein: CASSPRLAGGLSSYEQYF
V gene: TRBV12-3/TRBV12-4; CDR3 length: 13; J gene: TRBJ2-2; CDR3 protein: CASGRQNTGELFF